The clone carrying this T cell receptor (beta chain) was seen many times. Its antigen is as yet unknown. This record belongs to a study of blood T cells in healthy people across ages. Study-level findings and limits: With age, beta diversity per million T cells declined roughly linearly, significantly by approximately 40.

Using a J-beta primer mix together with a sample-barcoded 5' primer, a second PCR was run for roughly 6 to 11 cycles. TCRdb passed the 5' RACE reads through MiXCR, listing each CDR3 protein once. In the table there are about 930,000 distinct CDR3 sequences, 29% of which are singletons. At least 6.5 million PBMCs were isolated per sample. Each sample provided at least 5 micrograms of extracted total RNA. The same data also contributed to another study, on T cells of mothers and their children.

Source material: blood. The origin of this receptor is a woman aged 40 to 55 in good health.

In nucleotides, the CDR3 is TGCAGTGCTAGGTCTAGCGGGGGGACCAATGAGCAGTTCTTC. It codes for CSARSSGGTNEQFF. The gene calls are TRBV20-1 and TRBJ2-1; 11 bases match TRBD2. Per the germline V gene, CDR1 is DFQATT and CDR2 is SNEGSKA (reference sequence). V lost 3 bases, J lost 6 bases, and 4 bases stayed unmatched. CDR3 length: 14 amino acids.